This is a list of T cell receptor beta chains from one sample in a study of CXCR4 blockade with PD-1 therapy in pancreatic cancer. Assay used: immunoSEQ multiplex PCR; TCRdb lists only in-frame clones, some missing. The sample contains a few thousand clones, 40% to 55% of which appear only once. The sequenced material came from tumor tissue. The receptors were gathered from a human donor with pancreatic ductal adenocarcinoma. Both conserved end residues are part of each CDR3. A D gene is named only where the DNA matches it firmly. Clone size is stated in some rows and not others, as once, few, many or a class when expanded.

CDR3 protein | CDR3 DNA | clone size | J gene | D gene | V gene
CASSPGQGASTDTQYF | TGTGCCAGTAGTCCGGGACAGGGGGCAAGCACAGATACGCAGTATTTT | - | TRBJ2-3 | TRBD1 | TRBV19
CASSPSGRQSSYEQYF | TGTGCCAGCAGCCCCTCAGGACGGCAGAGCTCCTACGAGCAGTACTTC | - | TRBJ2-7 | - | TRBV11-3
CASSSSLGVSDTQYF | TGCGCCAGCAGCTCCAGCTTAGGGGTCTCAGATACGCAGTATTTT | - | TRBJ2-3 | - | TRBV5-1
CASSYSRGGINEKLFF | TGTGCCAGCAGTTACTCCCGGGGAGGAATAAATGAAAAACTGTTTTTT | few | TRBJ1-4 | - | TRBV6-8
CASSTGLAGAYEQYF | TGTGCCAGTAGTACGGGACTAGCGGGGGCCTACGAGCAGTACTTC | - | TRBJ2-7 | TRBD2 | TRBV19
CASSTRLAGGSLNTGELFF | TGTGCCAGTAGTACCCGACTAGCGGGGGGCTCCTTAAACACCGGGGAGCTGTTTTTT | - | TRBJ2-2 | TRBD2 | TRBV19
CASSAGTGKEKLFF | TGTGCCAGCAGTGCCGGGACAGGGAAAGAAAAACTGTTTTTT | - | TRBJ1-4 | TRBD1 | TRBV25-1
CASSVGVGSPLHF | TGTGCCAGCAGTGTAGGGGTAGGCTCACCCCTCCACTTT | - | TRBJ1-6 | - | TRBV14
CASSLQGVSGNSPLHF | TGTGCCAGTAGTTTACAGGGGGTAAGCGGTAATTCACCCCTCCACTTT | - | TRBJ1-6 | TRBD1 | TRBV19
CASSYGAGNQPQHF | TGTGCCAGCAGCTACGGGGCGGGCAATCAGCCCCAGCATTTT | - | TRBJ1-5 | - | TRBV6-7
CAWSPQETQYF | TGTGCCTGGAGTCCCCAAGAGACCCAGTACTTC | once | TRBJ2-5 | - | TRBV30